Listed below are T cell receptor beta chains from one sample, sequenced in a study of T cell repertoires in aging, cancer and after chemotherapy. TCRdb fed the multiplex PCR reads into MiXCR, producing one record per CDR3 protein. Among thousands of distinct CDR3 sequences, roughly 50% were seen once, and the ten largest hold roughly 56%. Input material: blood. Every receptor here comes from a human donor with a blood cancer. CDR3s include the opening cysteine and the closing phenylalanine or tryptophan. The D gene is left open where the match is weak. Only part of the rows carry a size: once, few, many, or a class if the clone is expanded.

TRBV6-1,TRBJ1-2,.,.,CAISESQGGSYGYTF,TGTGCCATCAGTGAGTCCCAGGGAGGGTCCTATGGCTACACCTTC
TRBV20-1,TRBJ2-7,TRBD2,.,CSARGERESYEQYF,TGCAGTGCTAGGGGCGAGCGGGAGAGCTACGAGCAGTACTTC
TRBV5-4,TRBJ2-1,.,.,CASSLDGTHSYNEQFF,TGTGCCAGCAGCTTGGACGGCACTCACTCCTACAATGAGCAGTTCTTC
TRBV6-5,TRBJ1-5,.,few,CASSSDNGNQPQHF,TGTGCCAGCAGTTCGGACAACGGCAATCAGCCCCAGCATTTT
TRBV6-1,TRBJ2-5,TRBD1,.,CASSEGGTGMETQYF,TGTGCCAGCAGTGAAGGTGGGACAGGGATGGAGACCCAGTACTTC
TRBV30,TRBJ1-2,.,.,CAWNAGAGYTF,TGTGCCTGGAATGCAGGGGCCGGCTACACCTTC
TRBV6-2/TRBV6-3,TRBJ2-5,.,.,CASAQRSETQYF,TGTGCCAGCGCCCAAAGGTCGGAGACCCAGTACTTC
TRBV29-1,TRBJ2-3,TRBD2,.,CSVLGLPSTDTQYF,TGCAGCGTTTTGGGACTACCCAGCACAGATACGCAGTATTTT
TRBV5-6,TRBJ1-6,TRBD1,once,CASSIGPDRVWSPLHF,TGTGCCAGTAGTATCGGACCCGACAGGGTGTGGTCACCCCTCCACTTT
TRBV7-2,TRBJ1-6,.,.,CASSLVAVIPRGNSPLHF,TGTGCCAGCAGCTTAGTGGCGGTAATCCCCCGGGGTAATTCACCCCTCCACTTT
TRBV6-5,TRBJ1-1,.,.,CASSYLHDTEAFF,TGTGCCAGCAGTTACCTTCACGACACTGAAGCTTTCTTT
TRBV19,TRBJ1-5,.,.,CASIPSGQNNQPQHF,TGTGCCAGTATCCCCTCGGGACAAAACAATCAGCCCCAGCATTTT
TRBV5-6,TRBJ1-1,.,.,CASSPPGSVMNTEAFF,TGTGCCAGCAGCCCCCCAGGGTCTGTCATGAACACTGAAGCTTTCTTT
TRBV5-6,TRBJ1-1,.,.,CASSLGSFIGSVKTEAFF,TGTGCCAGCAGCTTGGGGTCATTTATTGGGTCCGTGAAGACTGAAGCTTTCTTT
TRBV6-5,TRBJ2-1,TRBD2,.,CASSYPAGARVYYNEQFF,TGTGCCAGCAGTTACCCCGCGGGAGCCCGGGTCTACTACAATGAGCAGTTCTTC
TRBV5-6,TRBJ1-3,.,once,CASSLGAAGNTIYF,TGTGCCAGCAGCTTAGGGGCGGCTGGAAACACCATATATTTT
TRBV6-5,TRBJ2-1,.,.,CASNLLVGAGATEQFF,TGTGCCAGCAACTTACTCGTTGGGGCAGGGGCAACTGAGCAGTTCTTC
TRBV5-6,TRBJ2-1,.,.,CASTLRGRLSNEQFF,TGTGCCAGTACCCTCCGTGGGCGGCTGAGCAATGAGCAGTTCTTC
TRBV20-1,TRBJ2-1,.,.,CSASTGPNNEQFF,TGCAGTGCAAGTACGGGACCGAACAATGAGCAGTTCTTC
TRBV29-1,TRBJ2-3,.,few,CSVEDITYTQYF,TGCAGCGTTGAAGATATCACCTATACGCAGTATTTT
TRBV6-5,TRBJ2-2,.,.,CASRTGSIGELFF,TGTGCCAGCAGAACAGGGTCCATCGGGGAGCTGTTTTTT
TRBV5-6,TRBJ2-7,TRBD1,.,CASSLARDRGYEQYF,TGTGCCAGCAGCTTGGCCCGGGACAGGGGGTACGAGCAGTACTTC
TRBV19,TRBJ1-5,.,.,CASSTGQSPPWYQPQHF,TGTGCCAGTAGTACCGGACAGAGTCCTCCCTGGTATCAGCCCCAGCATTTT
TRBV7-3,TRBJ2-5,.,.,CASSLTGGSQETQYF,TGTGCCAGCAGCTTAACGGGTGGGAGCCAGGAGACCCAGTACTTC
TRBV7-9,TRBJ1-2,.,.,CASSPGQYYGYTF,TGTGCCAGCAGCCCAGGACAGTACTATGGCTACACCTTC
TRBV29-1,TRBJ2-3,TRBD1,.,CSGNTGGFSDTQYF,TGCAGCGGAAATACAGGGGGTTTCTCAGATACGCAGTATTTT
TRBV29-1,TRBJ2-7,TRBD1,few,CSARDRTYEQYF,TGCAGCGCCCGGGACAGAACCTACGAGCAGTACTTC
TRBV15,TRBJ2-7,TRBD1,.,CATSRDSTYEQYF,TGTGCCACCAGCCGGGACAGCACCTACGAGCAGTACTTC
TRBV7-6,TRBJ2-6,TRBD1,.,CASSKQGEGLGANVLTF,TGTGCCAGCAGTAAACAGGGGGAAGGCCTTGGGGCCAACGTCCTGACTTTC
TRBV12-3/TRBV12-4,TRBJ1-2,TRBD1,.,CASSPYRGSYGYTF,TGTGCCAGCAGCCCCTACAGGGGCTCCTATGGCTACACCTTC
TRBV5-6,TRBJ2-1,.,.,CASSAAASGQFF,TGTGCCAGTAGTGCAGCGGCTAGTGGGCAGTTCTTC
TRBV20-1,TRBJ2-5,.,.,CSARDGGRDPRETQYF,TGCAGTGCTAGAGATGGGGGGAGAGATCCCCGGGAGACCCAGTACTTC
TRBV29-1,TRBJ2-1,TRBD1,medium-sized,CSAKTGTGGTDEQFF,TGCAGCGCTAAGACCGGGACAGGGGGGACAGATGAGCAGTTCTTC
TRBV19,TRBJ2-5,TRBD2,.,CASSIGTSERETQYF,TGTGCCAGTAGTATTGGGACTAGCGAGAGAGAGACCCAGTACTTC
TRBV6-5,TRBJ2-1,.,.,CASTGAPGYNEQFF,TGTGCCAGCACTGGTGCCCCGGGCTACAATGAGCAGTTCTTC
TRBV30,TRBJ2-5,.,.,CAWSLGLQETQYF,TGTGCCTGGAGCCTTGGCCTACAGGAGACCCAGTACTTC
TRBV12-3/TRBV12-4,TRBJ2-4,TRBD1,.,CASSTPDRVGIQYF,TGTGCCAGCAGTACGCCGGACAGGGTGGGCATTCAGTACTTC
TRBV10-1,TRBJ2-7,TRBD1,.,CASSGGQGGSYEQYF,TGCGCCAGCAGTGGGGGACAGGGAGGATCCTACGAGCAGTACTTC
TRBV6-1,TRBJ2-1,.,few,CASSEAPDSYNEQFF,TGTGCCAGCAGTGAAGCGCCCGACTCCTACAATGAGCAGTTCTTC
TRBV11-3,TRBJ2-1,TRBD2,.,CASSSRLAGGSSYNEQFF,TGTGCCAGCAGCTCCCGACTAGCGGGAGGTAGCTCCTACAATGAGCAGTTCTTC
TRBV7-2,TRBJ2-3,TRBD2,few,CASSSTSGSLIDTQYF,TGTGCCAGCAGCTCGACTAGCGGGAGTTTGATCGATACGCAGTATTTT
TRBV6-5,TRBJ2-7,TRBD1,.,CASSYPQGKSPYEQYF,TGTGCCAGCAGTTACCCACAGGGGAAGTCCCCCTACGAGCAGTACTTC
TRBV10-3,TRBJ2-3,TRBD2,.,CAISESGGRVGDTQYF,TGTGCCATCAGTGAGTCAGGCGGGAGAGTTGGAGATACGCAGTATTTT
TRBV11-2,TRBJ2-3,TRBD2,.,CASSFWGLAGEGTQYF,TGTGCCAGCAGCTTCTGGGGACTAGCGGGAGAAGGTACGCAGTATTTT
TRBV6-5,TRBJ2-1,TRBD1,few,CASSYGDSAYNEQFF,TGTGCCAGCAGTTACGGGGACAGCGCCTACAATGAGCAGTTCTTC
TRBV29-1,TRBJ2-1,TRBD2,few,CSVGSGTLSYNEQFF,TGCAGCGTTGGTAGCGGGACCCTATCCTACAATGAGCAGTTCTTC
TRBV6-5,TRBJ2-7,TRBD1,.,CASSYSGGHEQYF,TGTGCCAGCAGTTACTCAGGGGGCCACGAGCAGTACTTC
TRBV29-1,TRBJ2-7,.,medium-sized,CSANRGGFEQYF,TGCAGCGCTAACAGGGGGGGGTTCGAGCAGTACTTC
TRBV6-5,TRBJ1-2,.,.,CASSFPNYGYTF,TGTGCCAGCAGTTTTCCTAACTATGGCTACACCTTC
TRBV29-1,TRBJ2-1,.,.,CSVGGSVFSSYNEQFF,TGCAGCGTTGGCGGATCGGTTTTCAGCTCCTACAATGAGCAGTTCTTC
TRBV20-1,TRBJ2-7,TRBD1,.,CSAKTGARTEQYF,TGCAGTGCTAAGACAGGGGCGAGGACCGAGCAGTACTTC
TRBV6-5,TRBJ2-1,TRBD2,.,CASSEAGGTTNYNEQFF,TGTGCCAGCAGTGAAGCGGGAGGGACTACCAACTACAATGAGCAGTTCTTC
TRBV5-6,TRBJ1-2,TRBD1,.,CASSLDRGHYGYTF,TGTGCCAGCAGCTTGGACAGGGGGCACTATGGCTACACCTTC
TRBV19,TRBJ1-3,TRBD1,.,CASFNRQGYGNTIYF,TGTGCCAGTTTCAACCGACAGGGTTACGGAAACACCATATATTTT
TRBV6-1,TRBJ2-3,.,.,CASSEEGHTDTQYF,TGTGCCAGCAGTGAAGAGGGACACACAGATACGCAGTATTTT
TRBV30,TRBJ1-1,.,.,CAWSVGGVTEAFF,TGTGCCTGGAGTGTCGGGGGTGTGACTGAAGCTTTCTTT
TRBV5-1,TRBJ2-1,TRBD2,.,CASSLFASGSSYNEQFF,TGCGCCAGCAGCTTGTTCGCTAGCGGGAGCTCCTACAATGAGCAGTTCTTC
TRBV20-1,TRBJ2-1,TRBD2,.,CSAVAGGPDNEQFF,TGCAGTGCTGTAGCGGGAGGGCCGGACAATGAGCAGTTCTTC
TRBV6-5,TRBJ2-5,.,.,CASSYSIRDSETQYF,TGTGCCAGCAGTTACTCGATCCGGGATTCAGAGACCCAGTACTTC
TRBV6-9,TRBJ2-3,.,.,CASRGQTLAEALTDTQYF,TGTGCCAGCAGGGGACAGACCTTAGCGGAGGCCTTAACAGATACGCAGTATTTT